A few counts support the clone carrying this T cell receptor (beta chain). Its cognate antigen is unknown. The data belong to a study of blood T cells in healthy people across ages. As for the study in general: The template switching approach captured approximately one barcoded beta molecule for every two T cells.

Study-wide points: Higher diversity, along with more naive CD4+ cells, distinguished long-lived donors from aged donors.

PCR was performed a second time for about 7 to 11 cycles using a sample-barcoded 5' primer and a J-beta primer mix. TCRdb ran MiXCR on the 5' RACE reads and lists one entry per CDR3 protein. The sample has under 1,000,000 distinct CDR3 sequences, around 50% seen once. Looked up from germline, CDR1 is SGHRS and CDR2 is YFSETQ. The CDR3 is 14 residues long. V was trimmed by 0 bases and J by 4 bases, leaving 9 bases between them. The chain links TRBV5-1 to TRBJ2-3, with a possible D match to TRBD2 (6 bases). The sample taken for sequencing was blood. The origin of this receptor is a man older than 75 in good health. The CDR3 nucleotides read TGCGCCAGCAGCTTGGATACTAGCCCAGATACGCAGTATTTT. Translating gives CASSLDTSPDTQYF.